The 7 T cell receptor beta chains in this list originate from one sample, sequenced in a study of identical twins. Each CDR3 protein is one row after TCRdb ran MiXCR on the 5' RACE reads. The table lists under 900,000 distinct CDR3 sequences, 9% to 15% of them singletons. Separately, the same data were catalogued under a study of yellow fever vaccine responses in identical twins.

The sequenced sample was PBMCs. Every receptor here comes from a woman aged 18-29 years in good health.

This clonotype has more than one count but fewer than ten. The chain carries TRBV28 and TRBJ2-7; 8 bases align to TRBD1. The CDR3 consists of 19 residues. The V segment lost 4 bases and the J segment 4 bases; nucleotides outside the gene matches: 21. The germline V gene has CDR1 MDHEN and CDR2 SYDVKM. The CDR3 DNA is TGTGCCAGCAGTTCCCCGGACAGGGTCAGTTTTGCTCAGGGGTACGAGCAGTACTTC. It encodes CASSSPDRVSFAQGYEQYF.

CDR3 protein: CASSPPGGYSYNEQFF. The CDR3 DNA sequence: TGTGCCAGCTCACCACCGGGCGGATACTCCTACAATGAGCAGTTCTTC. This rearrangement joins TRBV18 to TRBJ2-1; D unclear. The length of the CDR3 is 16 residues. Germline V gene lookup returns CDR1 KGHSH and CDR2 LQKENI. The ends were cut back, 0 bases at V and 0 bases at J, with 9 bases in the middle. Drawing the rest from reference TRBV18 and TRBJ2-1, the complete variable domain is NAGVMQNPRHLVRRRGQEARLRCSPMKGHSHVYWYRQLPEEGLKFMVYLQKENIIDESGMPKERFSAEFPKEGPSILRIQQVVRGDSAAYFCASSPPGGYSYNEQFFGPGTRLTVL.

Only a few counts were recorded for this clonotype. Sequence at one end of the junction differs from germline and may be a read error. The DNA for the CDR3 is TGCAGCGTTGTGGGGACTACCACCCCCGGGTATGGCTACACTTTC. Its protein product is CSVVGTTTPGYGYTF. The chain employs TRBV29-1 and TRBJ1-2; maybe TRBD1 (5 bases). This CDR3 has 15 residues. In germline, CDR1 is SQVTM, CDR2 ANQGSEA.

This clonotype was seen a handful of times. This rearrangement joins TRBV12-3 or TRBV12-4 to TRBJ2-2; no firm D call. The length of the CDR3 is 14 residues. The V end lost 7 bases, the J end lost 2 bases, and 11 bases lay between the germline ends. In nucleotides, the CDR3 is TGTGCCAGCAACATCCCAGGAAACACCGGGGAGCTGTTTTTT. Translated, it gives CASNIPGNTGELFF.

The V and J genes are TRBV5-1 and TRBJ1-1, with D unclear. The germline gives CDR1 SGHRS, CDR2 YFSETQ. The CDR3 length is 14 residues. Trimming removed 0 bases at V and 3 bases at J, with 9 bases between. The DNA for the CDR3 is TGCGCCAGCAGCTTGGCCGAAGGGTACACTGAAGCTTTCTTT. It codes for CASSLAEGYTEAFF.

This clonotype was detected a few times. The chain joins TRBV7-8 to TRBJ2-7; the D is unclear. The CDR3 is 13 residues long. The germline V gene has CDR1 SGHVS and CDR2 FQNEAQ. V was clipped by 3 bases and J by 4 bases, with 10 bases between them. In DNA, the CDR3 is TGTGCCAGCAGCTTCGGATTCGGGTACGAGCAGTACGTC. Its translation: CASSFGFGYEQYV.

This rearrangement joins TRBV7-2 to TRBJ2-3, with D possibly being TRBD2 (5 bases). CDR3 length: 16 residues. Trimming shortened V by 5 bases and J by 4 bases, and 19 bases separated the two germline ends. Germline V gene sequence: CDR1 SGHTA, CDR2 FQGNSA. The CDR3, as DNA: TGTGCCAGCAGCCCCCCCCGTGTAGCGTCGGCAGATACGCAGTATTTT. As protein: CASSPPRVASADTQYF.